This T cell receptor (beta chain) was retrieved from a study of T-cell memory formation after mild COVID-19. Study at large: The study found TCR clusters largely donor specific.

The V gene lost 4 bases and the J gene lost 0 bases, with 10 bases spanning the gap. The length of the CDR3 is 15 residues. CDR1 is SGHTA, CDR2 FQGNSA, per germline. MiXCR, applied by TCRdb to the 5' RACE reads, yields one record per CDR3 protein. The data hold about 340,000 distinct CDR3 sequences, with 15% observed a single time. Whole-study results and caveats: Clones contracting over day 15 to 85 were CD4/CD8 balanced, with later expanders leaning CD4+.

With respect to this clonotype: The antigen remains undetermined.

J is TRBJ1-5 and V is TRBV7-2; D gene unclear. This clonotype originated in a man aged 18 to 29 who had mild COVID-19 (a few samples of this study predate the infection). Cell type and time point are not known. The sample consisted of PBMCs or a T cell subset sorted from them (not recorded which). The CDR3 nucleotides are TGTGCCAGCAGCTACGCCGACCCTAGCAATCAGCCCCAGCATTTT. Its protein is CASSYADPSNQPQHF.